This note documents a single T cell receptor beta chain sequence. No antigen is known for it. The data belong to a study of T-cell memory formation after mild COVID-19. Points from the study as a whole: Pre-infection memory showed some responding clones, and this suggested that cross-reactive memory joined. The main location of contracting CD4+ clones was CM and EM, and that of contracting CD8+ clones was EMRA.

Amplification by 5'RACE using constant-segment primers produced TCR alpha and TCR beta cDNA libraries that carried sample barcodes and UMIs. Each CDR3 protein is one row after TCRdb ran MiXCR on the 5' RACE reads. The sample holds about 620,000 distinct CDR3 sequences; roughly 18% are singletons and the top ten take approximately 12%. Between the trimmed V and J ends, which lost 0 bases and 12 bases, there was a span of 15 bases. The CDR3 loop spans 14 amino acids. Germline values: CDR1 MGHRA, CDR2 YSYEKL. This sequence originates from an adult woman who had mild COVID-19 (a few samples of this study predate the infection). Cell type and time point are not known. Sequenced input: PBMCs or a T cell subset sorted from them (not recorded which). The V and J genes are TRBV4-1 and TRBJ2-1; D unclear. The CDR3: CASSQDRPHEAQFF. CDR3 DNA sequence: TGCGCCAGCAGCCAAGATCGACCGCATGAGGCGCAGTTCTTC.